The 16 T cell receptor beta chains in this list originate from one sample, sequenced in a study of T cell repertoires in cytomegalovirus infection. TCRdb processed the reads anew with MiXCR; each CDR3 protein has one entry. The sample records 830,000 or so distinct CDR3 sequences, over 25% being singletons. The antigens of these receptors remain unknown. Material: cultured CD8+ T cells from PBMCs, obtained from culture after CMV antigen stimulation. The receptor set was obtained from a human donor in good health (CMV status not recorded). Some clones in this sample may be carry-over from other donors' samples.

This chain uses TRBV11-1 with TRBJ1-1; D gene uncertain. This CDR3 is built from 14 residues. Trimming left V 5 bases short and J 3 bases short, with 13 bases between. Looked up from germline, CDR1 is SGHAT and CDR2 is FQDESV (reference sequence). The CDR3 nucleotides read TGTGCCAGCAGCACCAGGAACCTAGACACTGAAGCTTTCTTT. Protein sequence: CASSTRNLDTEAFF.

This chain links TRBV6-1 with TRBJ1-5; D remains ambiguous. Germline V gene data show CDR1 as MNHNS and CDR2 as SASEGT. This CDR3 spans 14 amino acids. V was cut by 2 bases and J by 4 bases, with 9 bases left in between. The CDR3 loop is CASSELTGNQPQHF. CDR3 bases: TGTGCCAGCAGTGAATTGACGGGGAATCAGCCCCAGCATTTT.

This clonotype has more than one count but fewer than ten. For the CDR3, the DNA is TGTGCCAGCACCCTGGGCACGACGGACAGGGGTGATATGGGCTACACCTTC. The encoded protein is CASTLGTTDRGDMGYTF. This chain connects TRBV12-3 or TRBV12-4 to TRBJ1-2; 9 bases align to TRBD1. The CDR3 extends over 17 amino acids. The V and J ends lost 7 bases and 8 bases, in that order; junction bases with no gene match: 20.

Here the CDR3 DNA reads TGTGCCAGCAGTTACTATCTAGCGGGGGGGAGCACAGATACGCAGTATTTT. Its protein is CASSYYLAGGSTDTQYF. The rearrangement uses TRBV6-5 and TRBJ2-3; 12 bases agree with TRBD2. The germline gives CDR1 MNHEY, CDR2 SVGAGI. V trimming: 1 base; J trimming: 0 bases; junction bases outside the gene matches: 2. The CDR3 has 17 amino acids.

This clonotype was seen only once. V gene TRBV7-3 combines with J gene TRBJ2-3; 9 nucleotides align to TRBD1. Per germline, CDR1 SGHTA and CDR2 FQGTGA. The CDR3 covers 17 residues. The V gene end was trimmed by 5 bases and the J gene end by 2 bases; junction bases not matched to a gene: 11. CDR3 region: CASSGRRTGVITDTQYF. For the CDR3, the DNA is TGTGCCAGCAGCGGGAGACGGACAGGGGTTATCACAGATACGCAGTATTTT.

This clonotype appeared a few times. The rearrangement joins TRBV7-3 to TRBJ2-7, with 7 bases that match TRBD1. V gave up 4 bases and J gave up 1 base; unmatched junction bases: 7. CDR1 and CDR2 (germline): SGHTA, FQGTGA. The CDR3 sequence is 15 residues long. CDR3 in amino acids: CASSSPEDRSYEQYF. CDR3 nucleotides: TGTGCCAGCAGCTCCCCGGAGGACAGGTCCTACGAGCAGTACTTC.

This clonotype came up many times. The CDR3 spells CASNLNPAAGEKLFF. The DNA for the CDR3 is TGTGCCAGCAACCTCAACCCAGCGGCAGGGGAAAAACTGTTTTTT. The genes are TRBV12-3 or TRBV12-4 and TRBJ1-4; tentatively, D is TRBD1 (5 bases). CDR3 length: 15 amino acids. The V and J ends lost 7 bases and 8 bases respectively, with 20 bases between them.

V and J are TRBV27 and TRBJ1-2; D gene unclear. CDR3 size: 13 residues. Germline CDR1 MNHEY, CDR2 SMNVEV (reference sequence). V lost 6 bases and J lost 4, with 12 bases in between. The CDR3, as DNA: TGTGCCAGCAGCGAGGGCGGGGTCTATGGCTACACCTTC. It is translated as CASSEGGVYGYTF.

The chain uses TRBV4-2 and TRBJ2-7; possibly TRBD1 for D (6 bases). The germline V gene encodes CDR1 LGHNA and CDR2 YNFKEQ. CDR3 length: 16 residues. Trimming pared 3 bases from V and 1 base from J, leaving 16 bases between. CDR3 sequence (DNA): TGTGCCAGCAGCCAGGAGACAGGCGCTCTGTCCTACGAGCAGTACGTC. Translated, it gives CASSQETGALSYEQYV.

The chain couples TRBV20-1 to TRBJ1-2; D is unresolved. Trimming removed 0 bases at V and 6 bases at J, with 11 bases between. The CDR3 is 13 residues long. The germline V gene encodes CDR1 DFQATT and CDR2 SNEGSKA (reference sequence). The CDR3: CSARDEAGHGYTF. CDR3 coding DNA: TGCAGTGCTAGAGATGAGGCCGGCCATGGCTACACCTTC.

This chain links TRBV3-1 with TRBJ2-3, with TRBD2 matching 10 bases. V was clipped by 0 bases and J by 7 bases; unmatched bases: 10. CDR3 length: 17 amino acids. CDR1 is LGHDT and CDR2 is YNNKEL in the germline V gene (reference sequence). The CDR3 nucleotides are TGTGCCAGCAGCCAAGATTCCGGACTAGCGGCCCCGTATACGCAGTATTTT. This codes for CASSQDSGLAAPYTQYF.

V and J are TRBV19 and TRBJ1-4; possibly TRBD1 for D (6 bases). This CDR3 contains 13 residues. Germline lookup yields CDR1 LNHDA and CDR2 SQIVND (reference sequence). V lost 10 bases and J 8 bases, leaving 17 bases between the germline ends. In DNA, the CDR3 is TGTGCCACTCAACAGGGCGCGTGGGAAAAACTGTTTTTT. It specifies CATQQGAWEKLFF.

The table lists this clonotype with many counts. The rearrangement joins TRBV7-8 to TRBJ2-1; the D gene could be TRBD1 or TRBD2 (5 bases each). Trimming removed 5 bases at V and 1 base at J, with 15 bases between. CDR1 and CDR2 (germline): SGHVS, FQNEAQ. The CDR3 contains 16 residues. The CDR3 nucleotides are TGTGCCAGCAGCCCTGGGACGGCTCAGTCCTACAATGAGCAGTTCTTC. Protein product: CASSPGTAQSYNEQFF.

This clonotype was observed at least ten times. This rearrangement joins TRBV7-8 to TRBJ2-1, with TRBD1 matching over 9 bases. This CDR3 is built from 16 residues. Trimming removed 4 bases from V and 4 bases from J; junction bases left unmatched: 8. Germline lookup yields CDR1 SGHVS and CDR2 FQNEAQ. In nucleotides, the CDR3 is TGTGCCAGCAGCTCTTCCTCCGGGACAGGGTACAATGAGCAGTTCTTC. This sequence encodes CASSSSSGTGYNEQFF.

CDR3 region: CASWRQGEGYTF. The CDR3 DNA reads as TGTGCCAGCTGGAGGCAGGGGGAGGGCTACACCTTC. The rearrangement joins TRBV6-6 to TRBJ1-2; TRBD1 agrees at 7 bases. The ends lost 8 bases at V and 8 bases at J; junction bases unmatched: 8. The CDR3 spans 12 residues. Germline V gene sequence: CDR1 MNHNY, CDR2 SVGAGI (reference sequence).

This chain uses TRBV12-3 or TRBV12-4 with TRBJ2-2; the match to TRBD2 covers 11 bases. With V trimmed by 6 bases and J by 4 bases, 4 bases remained unmatched. The CDR3 consists of 15 residues. CDR3 region: CASRPTSGVTGELFF. The CDR3 nucleotides read TGTGCCAGCAGGCCGACTAGCGGGGTCACCGGGGAGCTGTTTTTT.